This note documents a single T cell receptor (beta chain) sequence. The antigen is undetermined. Libraries were made from TCR beta cDNA, and they carried unique molecular identifiers. In TCRdb, the PCR reads were re-called with MiXCR into one record per CDR3 protein. The profile shows 740,000 or so distinct CDR3 sequences, roughly 58% of them singletons. Germline V gene sequence: CDR1 DFQATT, CDR2 SNEGSKA (reference sequence). Unmatched junction bases numbered 17, after V lost 6 bases and J lost 7 bases. This CDR3 comprises 16 residues. The sample is drawn from a study of post-analysis software for immune sequencing data. Looking at the study overall: The courses of disease that were included comprised relapsing-remitting, secondary progressive and progressive-relapsing multiple sclerosis. Study conclusions and caveats: Patients carried four or five TRBV segments more frequently than controls did, and TRBV5-6, TRBV5-1 and TRBV20-1 were among them. Significantly lower normalized Chao1 diversity was found in patients with multiple sclerosis relative to controls.

The rearrangement links TRBV20-1 to TRBJ2-5; 10 bases fit TRBD2. Sequences were obtained from blood. The sequence derives from a girl aged 5-17 years with multiple sclerosis. The CDR3 DNA sequence: TGCAGTGCGCGCCACCAAGCGGGAGGGCCGAGCGGGACCCAGTACTTC. It specifies CSARHQAGGPSGTQYF.